This TCR gamma chain came from a study of gamma-delta T cells after stem cell transplantation. TCRdb ran CATT on the RT-PCR reads. The profile shows around 1,700 gamma-chain clones, about 18% of them singletons. This clone appeared a few times. The V segment lost 3 bases and the J segment 4 bases; nucleotides outside the gene matches: 12. Germline V CDR1 and CDR2: VTNTFY, YDVSTARD (reference sequence). The CDR3 runs to 15 residues. The chain has TRGV3 and TRGJ1 or TRGJ2. The sequenced sample was gamma-delta T cells. This receptor was obtained from a human donor. It is not recorded whose cells these are; they may come from a transplant donor. The CDR3 here is CATWDLPGRYYKKLF. DNA for the CDR3: TGTGCCACCTGGGACCTCCCGGGTCGGTATTATAAGAAACTCTTT.